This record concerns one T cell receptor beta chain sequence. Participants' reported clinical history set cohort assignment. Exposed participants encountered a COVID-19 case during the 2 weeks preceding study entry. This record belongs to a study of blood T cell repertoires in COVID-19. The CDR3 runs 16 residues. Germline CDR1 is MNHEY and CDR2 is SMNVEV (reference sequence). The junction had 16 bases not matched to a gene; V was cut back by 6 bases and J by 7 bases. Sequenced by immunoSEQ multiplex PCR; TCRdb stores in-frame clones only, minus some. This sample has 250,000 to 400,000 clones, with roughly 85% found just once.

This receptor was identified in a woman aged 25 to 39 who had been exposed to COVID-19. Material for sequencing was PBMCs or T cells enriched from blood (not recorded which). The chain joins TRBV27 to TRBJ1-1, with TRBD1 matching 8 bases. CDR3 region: CASRGLAGGSGIEAFF. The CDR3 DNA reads TGTGCCAGCAGGGGTCTGGCAGGGGGCTCTGGAATTGAAGCTTTCTTT.